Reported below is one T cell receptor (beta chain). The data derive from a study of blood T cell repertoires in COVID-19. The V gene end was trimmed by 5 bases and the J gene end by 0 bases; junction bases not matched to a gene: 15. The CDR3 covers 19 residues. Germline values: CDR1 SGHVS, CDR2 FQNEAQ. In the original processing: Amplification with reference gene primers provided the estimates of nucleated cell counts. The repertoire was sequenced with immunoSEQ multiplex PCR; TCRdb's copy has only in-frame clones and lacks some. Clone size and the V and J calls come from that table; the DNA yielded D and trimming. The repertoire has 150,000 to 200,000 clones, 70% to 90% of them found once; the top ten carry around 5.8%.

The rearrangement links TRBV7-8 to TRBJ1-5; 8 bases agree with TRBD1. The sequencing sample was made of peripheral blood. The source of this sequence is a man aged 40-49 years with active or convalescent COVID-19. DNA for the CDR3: TGTGCCAGCAGCACGCCGCCGGGACAGGATCGGTATAGCAATCAGCCCCAGCATTTT. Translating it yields CASSTPPGQDRYSNQPQHF.